This record concerns one T cell receptor beta chain sequence. Its antigen is not known. Looked up from germline, CDR1 is LNHNV and CDR2 is YYDKDF (reference sequence). The V segment lost 0 bases and the J segment 7 bases; nucleotides outside the gene matches: 6. The CDR3 has 15 amino acids. This record belongs to a study of blood T cells in healthy people across ages. Findings and caveats of the study: Diversity was higher, and naive CD4+ cells more numerous, in long-lived donors than in aged donors.

A second roughly 6 to 12 cycle PCR used barcoded and J-beta primers. Each CDR3 protein is one row after TCRdb ran MiXCR on the 5' RACE reads. The sample holds 1.2 million to 1.5 million distinct CDR3 sequences; 40% to 50% are singletons and the top ten take roughly 7.9%. The receptor comes from a woman in her late teens or twenties in good health. The sample comprised blood. This rearrangement joins TRBV15 to TRBJ2-1; 7 bases line up with TRBD2. CDR3 loop: CATSRDDQGGNEQFF. Here the CDR3 DNA reads TGTGCCACCAGCAGAGATGACCAGGGAGGGAATGAGCAGTTCTTC.